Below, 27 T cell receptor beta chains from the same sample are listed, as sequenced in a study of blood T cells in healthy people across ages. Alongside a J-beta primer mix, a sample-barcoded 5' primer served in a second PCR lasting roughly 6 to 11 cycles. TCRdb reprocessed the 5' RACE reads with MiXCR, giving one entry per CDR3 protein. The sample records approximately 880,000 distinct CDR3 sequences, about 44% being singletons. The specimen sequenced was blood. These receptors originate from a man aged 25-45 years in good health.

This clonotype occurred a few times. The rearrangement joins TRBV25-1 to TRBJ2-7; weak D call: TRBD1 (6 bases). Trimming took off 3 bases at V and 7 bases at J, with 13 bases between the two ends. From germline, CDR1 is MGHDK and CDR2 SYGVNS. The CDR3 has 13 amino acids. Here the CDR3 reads CASSDLAGEEQYF. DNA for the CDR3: TGTGCCAGCAGTGATCTGGCAGGGGAGGAGCAGTACTTC.

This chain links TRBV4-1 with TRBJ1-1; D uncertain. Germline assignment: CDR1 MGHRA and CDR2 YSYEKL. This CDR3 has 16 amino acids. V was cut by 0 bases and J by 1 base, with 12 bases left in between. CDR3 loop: CASSQDPTQPNTEAFF. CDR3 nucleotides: TGCGCCAGCAGCCAAGATCCGACCCAGCCGAACACTGAAGCTTTCTTT.

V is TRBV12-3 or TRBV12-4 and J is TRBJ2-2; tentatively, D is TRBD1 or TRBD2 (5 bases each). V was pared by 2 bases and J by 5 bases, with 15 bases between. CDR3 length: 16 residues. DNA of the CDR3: TGTGCCAGCAGTTTAAGATCAGGGAGCCCAACCGGGGAGCTGTTTTTT. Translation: CASSLRSGSPTGELFF.

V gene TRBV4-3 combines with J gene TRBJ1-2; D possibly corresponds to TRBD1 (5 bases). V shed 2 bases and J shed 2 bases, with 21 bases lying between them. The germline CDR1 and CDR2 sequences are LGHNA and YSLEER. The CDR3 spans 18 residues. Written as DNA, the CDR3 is TGCGCCAGCAGCCAACTCTCGGGACCCATCACGGGGAACTATGGCTACACCTTC. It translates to CASSQLSGPITGNYGYTF.

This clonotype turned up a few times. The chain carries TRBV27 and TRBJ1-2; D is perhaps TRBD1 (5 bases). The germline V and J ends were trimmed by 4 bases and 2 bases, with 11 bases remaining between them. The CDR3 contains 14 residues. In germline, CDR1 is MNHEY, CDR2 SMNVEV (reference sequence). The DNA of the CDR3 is TGTGCCAGCAGTTCTCTCGGGGGGAACTATGGCTACACCTTC. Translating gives CASSSLGGNYGYTF.

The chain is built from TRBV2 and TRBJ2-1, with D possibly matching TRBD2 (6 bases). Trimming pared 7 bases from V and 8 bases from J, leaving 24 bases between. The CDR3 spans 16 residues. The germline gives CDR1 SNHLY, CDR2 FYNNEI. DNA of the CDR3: TGTGCCAGCACAGGAGAGGTCGGCTTGCGGGGTTATGAGCAGTTCTTC. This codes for CASTGEVGLRGYEQFF. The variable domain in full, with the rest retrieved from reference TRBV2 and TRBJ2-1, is EPEVTQTPSHQVTQMGQEVILRCVPISNHLYFYWYRQILGQKVEFLVSFYNNEISEKSEIFDDQFSVERPDGSNFTLKIRSTKLEDSAMYFCASTGEVGLRGYEQFFGPGTRLTVL.

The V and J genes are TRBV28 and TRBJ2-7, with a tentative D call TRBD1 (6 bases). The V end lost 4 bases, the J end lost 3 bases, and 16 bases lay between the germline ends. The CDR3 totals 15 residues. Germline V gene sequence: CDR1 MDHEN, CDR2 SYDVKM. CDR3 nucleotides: TGTGCCAGCAGTTCCATAGGGGGTGGTAGCTACGAGCAGTACTTC. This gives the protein CASSSIGGGSYEQYF.

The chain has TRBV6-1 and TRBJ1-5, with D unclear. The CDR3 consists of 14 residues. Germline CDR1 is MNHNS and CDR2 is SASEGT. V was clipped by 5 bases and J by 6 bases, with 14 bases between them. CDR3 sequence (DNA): TGTGCCAGCAGTTCACCGGGGATGGGTCAGCCCCAGCATTTT. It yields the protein CASSSPGMGQPQHF.

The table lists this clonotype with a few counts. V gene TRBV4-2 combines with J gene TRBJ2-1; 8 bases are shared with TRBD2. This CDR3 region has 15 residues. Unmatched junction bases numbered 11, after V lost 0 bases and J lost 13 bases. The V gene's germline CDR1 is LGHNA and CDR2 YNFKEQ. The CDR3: CASSQDGGALGKQFF. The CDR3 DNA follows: TGTGCCAGCAGCCAAGACGGGGGGGCACTAGGTAAACAGTTCTTC.

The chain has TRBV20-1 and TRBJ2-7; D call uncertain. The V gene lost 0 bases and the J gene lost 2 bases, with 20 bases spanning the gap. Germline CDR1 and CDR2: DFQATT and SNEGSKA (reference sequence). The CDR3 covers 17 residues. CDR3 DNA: TGCAGTGCTAGAGAATCAAGGGCCGATCGCGGACCCTACGAGCAGTACTTC. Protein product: CSARESRADRGPYEQYF.

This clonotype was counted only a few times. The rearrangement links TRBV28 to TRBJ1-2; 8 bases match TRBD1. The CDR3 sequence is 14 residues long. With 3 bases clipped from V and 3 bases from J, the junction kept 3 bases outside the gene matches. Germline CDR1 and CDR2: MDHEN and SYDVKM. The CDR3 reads CASSLRDRHYGYTF. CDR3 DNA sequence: TGTGCCAGCAGTTTGAGGGACAGGCACTATGGCTACACCTTC.

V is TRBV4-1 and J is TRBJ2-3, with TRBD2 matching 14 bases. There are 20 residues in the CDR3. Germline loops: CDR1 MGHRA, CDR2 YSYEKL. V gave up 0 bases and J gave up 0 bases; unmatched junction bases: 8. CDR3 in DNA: TGCGCCAGCAGCCAAGAATCCGGACTAGCGGGGGGTCTTAGCACAGATACGCAGTATTTT. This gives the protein CASSQESGLAGGLSTDTQYF.

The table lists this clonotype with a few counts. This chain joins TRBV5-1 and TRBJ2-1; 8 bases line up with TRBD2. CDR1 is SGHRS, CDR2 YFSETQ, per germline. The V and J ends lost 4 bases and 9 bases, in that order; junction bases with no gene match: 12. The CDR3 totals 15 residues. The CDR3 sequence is CASSPEGTRKSEQFF. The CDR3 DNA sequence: TGCGCCAGCAGCCCGGAGGGGACTAGAAAGAGTGAGCAGTTCTTC.

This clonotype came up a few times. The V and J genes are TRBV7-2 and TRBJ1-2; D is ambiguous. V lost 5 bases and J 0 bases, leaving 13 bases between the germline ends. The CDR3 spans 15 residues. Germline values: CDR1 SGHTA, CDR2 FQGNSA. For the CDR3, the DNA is TGTGCCAGCAGCGGGCCGTCGCCGGCTAACTATGGCTACACCTTC. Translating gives CASSGPSPANYGYTF.

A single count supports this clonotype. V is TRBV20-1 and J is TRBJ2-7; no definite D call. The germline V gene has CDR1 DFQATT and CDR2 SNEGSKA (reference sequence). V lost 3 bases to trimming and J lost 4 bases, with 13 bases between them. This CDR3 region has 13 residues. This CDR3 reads CSASGPTVYEQYF. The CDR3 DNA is TGCAGTGCTAGTGGGCCGACCGTTTACGAGCAGTACTTC.

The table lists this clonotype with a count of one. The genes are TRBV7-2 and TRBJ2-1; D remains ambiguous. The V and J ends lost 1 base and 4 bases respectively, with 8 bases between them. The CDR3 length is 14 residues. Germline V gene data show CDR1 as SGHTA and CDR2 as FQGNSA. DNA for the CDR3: TGTGCCAGCAGCTTAGGACCGGATTACAATGAGCAGTTCTTC. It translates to CASSLGPDYNEQFF.

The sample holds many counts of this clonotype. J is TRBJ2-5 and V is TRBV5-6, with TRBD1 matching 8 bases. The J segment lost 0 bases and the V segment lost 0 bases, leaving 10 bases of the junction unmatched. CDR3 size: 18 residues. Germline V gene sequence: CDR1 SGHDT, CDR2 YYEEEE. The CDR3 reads CASSLVRTGISYQETQYF. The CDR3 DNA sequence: TGTGCCAGCAGCTTGGTGAGGACAGGGATCTCGTACCAAGAGACCCAGTACTTC.

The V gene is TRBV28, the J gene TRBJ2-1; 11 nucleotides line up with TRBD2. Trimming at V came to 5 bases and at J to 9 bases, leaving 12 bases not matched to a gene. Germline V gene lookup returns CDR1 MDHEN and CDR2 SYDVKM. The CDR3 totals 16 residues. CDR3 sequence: CASSPSGTSGFGEQFF. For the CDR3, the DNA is TGTGCCAGCAGTCCTTCCGGGACTAGCGGTTTTGGTGAGCAGTTCTTC.

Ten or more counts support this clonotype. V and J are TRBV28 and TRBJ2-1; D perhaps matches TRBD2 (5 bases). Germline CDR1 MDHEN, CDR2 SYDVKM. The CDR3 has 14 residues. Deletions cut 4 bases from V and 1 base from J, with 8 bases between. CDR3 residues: CASSSPGSYNEQFF. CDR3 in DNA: TGTGCCAGCAGTTCCCCGGGGTCCTACAATGAGCAGTTCTTC.

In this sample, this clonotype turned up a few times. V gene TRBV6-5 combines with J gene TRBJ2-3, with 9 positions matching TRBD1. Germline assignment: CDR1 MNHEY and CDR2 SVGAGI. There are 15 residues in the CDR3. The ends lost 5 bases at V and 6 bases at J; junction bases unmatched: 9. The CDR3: CASSTNRGRLDTQYF. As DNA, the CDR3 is TGTGCCAGCAGTACGAACAGGGGGCGGTTGGATACGCAGTATTTT.

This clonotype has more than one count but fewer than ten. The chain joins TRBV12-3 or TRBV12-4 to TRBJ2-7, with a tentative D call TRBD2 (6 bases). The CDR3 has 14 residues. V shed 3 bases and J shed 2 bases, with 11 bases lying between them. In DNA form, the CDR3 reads TGTGCCAGCAGTTTGGGGGACTTAACCTACGAGCAGTACTTC. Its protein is CASSLGDLTYEQYF.

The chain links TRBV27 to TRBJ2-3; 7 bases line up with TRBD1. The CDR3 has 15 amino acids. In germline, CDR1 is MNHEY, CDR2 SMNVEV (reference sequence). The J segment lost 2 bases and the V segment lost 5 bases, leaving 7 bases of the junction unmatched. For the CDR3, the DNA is TGTGCCAGCAGTATCGGGACAGATTACACAGATACGCAGTATTTT. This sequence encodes CASSIGTDYTDTQYF.

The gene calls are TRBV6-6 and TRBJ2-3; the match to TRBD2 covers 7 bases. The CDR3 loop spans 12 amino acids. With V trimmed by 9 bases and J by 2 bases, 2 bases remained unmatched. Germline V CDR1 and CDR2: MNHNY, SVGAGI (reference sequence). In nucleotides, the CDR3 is TGTGCCAGTCTAGCGGACACAGATACGCAGTATTTT. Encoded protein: CASLADTDTQYF.

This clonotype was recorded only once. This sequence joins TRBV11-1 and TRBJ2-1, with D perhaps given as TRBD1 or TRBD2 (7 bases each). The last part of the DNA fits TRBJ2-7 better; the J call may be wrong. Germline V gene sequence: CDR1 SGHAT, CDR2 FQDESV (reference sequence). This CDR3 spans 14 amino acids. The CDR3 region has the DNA TGTGCCTCAGGGGGGGCCTTATCCTACAATGAGCAGTACTTC. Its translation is CASGGALSYNEQYF.

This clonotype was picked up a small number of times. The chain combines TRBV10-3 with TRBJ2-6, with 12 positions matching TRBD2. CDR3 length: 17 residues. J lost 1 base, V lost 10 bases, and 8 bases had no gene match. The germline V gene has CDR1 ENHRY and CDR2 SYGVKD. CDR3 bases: TGTGCCACCCGACTAGCGGGGGCCCTATCTGGGGCCAACGTCCTGACTTTC. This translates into CATRLAGALSGANVLTF.

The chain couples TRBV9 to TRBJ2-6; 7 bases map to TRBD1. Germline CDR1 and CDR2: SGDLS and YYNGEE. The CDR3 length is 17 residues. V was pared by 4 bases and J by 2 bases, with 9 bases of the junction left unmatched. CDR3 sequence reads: CASSPGEGGAGANVLTF. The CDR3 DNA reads TGTGCCAGCAGCCCCGGGGAAGGGGGCGCTGGGGCCAACGTCCTGACTTTC.

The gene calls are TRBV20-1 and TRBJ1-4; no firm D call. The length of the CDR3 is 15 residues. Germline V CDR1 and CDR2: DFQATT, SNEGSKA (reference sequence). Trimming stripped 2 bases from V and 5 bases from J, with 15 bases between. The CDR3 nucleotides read TGCAGTGCTAGACGACCGGACGGGAGGAATGAAAAACTGTTTTTT. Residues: CSARRPDGRNEKLFF.